This T cell receptor beta chain was recovered during a study of T cell responses to AZD1222 COVID-19 vaccine (dated by TCRdb to 2020 to 2022). Context from the whole study: Because spike-specific TCR depth and breadth did not differ between the two schedules, AZD1222 recipients who got a second dose at roughly 4 weeks were pooled with those who got a second dose at roughly 12 weeks. Trial participants were enrolled by age into 18-55, 56-69 and 70-plus year subgroups, with roughly 160, 29 and 62 TCR-sequenced participants respectively. TCR sequencing was performed for 230 to 250 trial participants, of whom around 210 were given two doses of AZD1222 and around 26 were given two doses of MenACWY control vaccine.

The meaning of the sample's time point label: baseline before first vaccination. Samples from vaccinated people were obtained from the UK trials COV001 and COV002, which included a single-blind randomized controlled phase 2/3 trial of AZD1222 (ChAdOx1 nCoV-19) in healthy adults. Trial participant PBMC samples were collected at day 0 and day 28 after the second dose for TCRbeta chain sequencing. The CDR3 regions of human TCRbeta chains were analyzed by immunosequencing. Per the source publication's procedure: Repertoire TCRs were matched against a reference library of SARS-CoV-2-specific TCRs generated with the MIRA antigen-specificity platform. Breadth was defined as the fraction of unique TCRs that were SARS-CoV-2-associated. Depth was defined as the fraction of total T cells that were SARS-CoV-2-associated. Using the MIRA data, every spike-specific TCR was mapped to the spike region that the TCR reacted to and assigned to either a CD4 or a CD8 class. Log10-transformed breadth and depth values were compared by one-way ANOVA with Sidak's multiple comparisons tests. TCRdb limited this immuneACCESS table to in-frame rearrangements with V and J called. A share of clones is missing; checked studies link under half to unresolved V genes, and the rest is unexplained. That table gives V, J and clone size, and the DNA gave D and trimming. Within this sample are about 150,000 clones, with 89% of them counted one time only. Jointly, the top ten make up 4.5% to 6.5% of the sample.

With regard to this clone: Its antigen has not been determined. The sample holds no much larger clone one base away, and base qualities are not on file.

CDR1 and CDR2 are drawn from the germline V gene: SGHDT, YYEEEE. Taken from cysteine to phenylalanine, the CDR3 has 14 residues. Only the CDR3 DNA is retained, 42 bases long and in frame from the first base. V is reduced by 6 bases and J by 3 bases, leaving a spacing of 13 bases between them. What the authors observed across the whole study: Because no day 14 peak-response samples were available, repertoires were characterized only after the peak T cell response. Nearly half of unique spike-specific TCRs reportedly recognized epitopes outside regions mutated in the B.1.351 and B.1.1.7 variants. Conclusions about previously exposed vaccinees are limited, since just six AZD1222 recipients were seropositive for SARS-CoV-2 at baseline. Participants were mostly white British and included more females than males, and it was suggested by the authors that clonal diversity may have been underestimated. The 56-69-year group was small, and its depth increase did not reach significance, likely because of low power. Vaccine-associated CD4 TCRs spanned the whole spike protein, with dominant responses in regions 160-218 and 743-854. After two AZD1222 doses, spike-specific TCR breadth and depth were significantly higher than at day 0 and than in MenACWY recipients.

This chain joins TRBV5-6 to TRBJ1-5; possibly the D gene is TRBD1, per 5 matching bases. This TCR was recovered from an adult in good health. The source material was peripheral blood, sampled on day 0 of AZD1222 vaccination. The CDR3 protein: CASTSGRFNQPQHF. The DNA sequence reads TGTGCCAGCACATCGGGACGGTTCAATCAGCCCCAGCATTTT.